The sequence of this TCR beta chain was determined in a study of cytomegalovirus exposure and HLA in healthy donors. Study-level results: A reported reduction in N-insertions relative to the approximately 670-donor mean was seen in an Asian-associated ancestry cluster in a later analysis.

This CDR3 region has 18 residues. Per the germline V gene, CDR1 is SGHRS and CDR2 is YFSETQ. With 4 bases clipped from V and 1 base from J, the junction kept 8 bases outside the gene matches. In the case of this clone: The antigen is undetermined.

PCR used 60 Vbeta primers and 13 Jbeta primers. Using immunoSEQ multiplex PCR, the repertoire was profiled, and TCRdb retains in-frame clones only, with some absent. The top ten hold around 2% of the sample, which has 120,000 to 150,000 clones, over 60% seen once. This receptor was taken from a woman in her 40s in good health and CMV-seronegative. This sequence joins TRBV5-1 and TRBJ2-3, with 14 bases aligning to TRBD2. The sample consisted of PBMCs. This CDR3 reads CASSTGTSGSRGTDTQYF. The CDR3 DNA follows: TGCGCCAGCAGCACCGGGACTAGCGGGAGTAGGGGCACAGATACGCAGTATTTT. The complete variable domain, with remaining parts taken from reference TRBV5-1 and TRBJ2-3, reads KAGVTQTPRYLIKTRGQQVTLSCSPISGHRSVSWYQQTPGQGLQFLFEYFSETQRNKGNFPGRFSGRQFSNSRSEMNVSTLELGDSALYLCASSTGTSGSRGTDTQYFGPGTRLTVL.